The sequence of this T cell receptor beta chain was determined in a study of control samples from healthy donors and cancer patients. V lost 0 bases and J lost 4; bases outside the gene matches: 5. Per the germline V gene, CDR1 is SGHTA and CDR2 is FQGNSA. The CDR3 is 17 amino acids. Measured with immunoSEQ multiplex PCR; TCRdb has only the in-frame clones, and not every one. This sample has approximately 97,000 clones, with roughly 88% found just once. The sequenced sample consisted of blood. The TCR comes from a man aged 30-40 years in good health. V usage is TRBV7-2 and J usage is TRBJ2-1; 11 positions agree with TRBD2. Here the CDR3 reads CASSLAGTSGQYNEQFF. DNA for the CDR3: TGTGCCAGCAGCTTAGCGGGGACTAGCGGACAGTACAATGAGCAGTTCTTC.